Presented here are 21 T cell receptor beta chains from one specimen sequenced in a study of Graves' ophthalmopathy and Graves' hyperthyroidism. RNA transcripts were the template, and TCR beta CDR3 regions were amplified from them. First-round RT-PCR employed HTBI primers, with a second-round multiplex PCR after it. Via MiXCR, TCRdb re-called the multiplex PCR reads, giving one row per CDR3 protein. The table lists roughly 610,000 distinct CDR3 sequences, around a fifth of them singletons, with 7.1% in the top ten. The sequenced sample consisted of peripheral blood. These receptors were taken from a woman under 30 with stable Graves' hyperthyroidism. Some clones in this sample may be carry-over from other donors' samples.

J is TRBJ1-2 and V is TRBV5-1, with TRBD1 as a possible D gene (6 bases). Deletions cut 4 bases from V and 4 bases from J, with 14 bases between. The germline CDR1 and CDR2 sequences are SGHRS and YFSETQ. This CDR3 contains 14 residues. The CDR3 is CASSPGQLSYGYTF. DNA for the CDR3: TGCGCCAGCAGCCCGGGACAACTTTCCTATGGCTACACCTTC.

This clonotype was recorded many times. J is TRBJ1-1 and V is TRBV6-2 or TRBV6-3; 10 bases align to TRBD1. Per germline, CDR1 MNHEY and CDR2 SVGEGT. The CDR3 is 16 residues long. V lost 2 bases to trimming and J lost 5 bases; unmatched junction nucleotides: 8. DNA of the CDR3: TGTGCCAGCAGTTACAACCGGGACAGGGGATGGACTGAAGCTTTCTTT. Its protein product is CASSYNRDRGWTEAFF.

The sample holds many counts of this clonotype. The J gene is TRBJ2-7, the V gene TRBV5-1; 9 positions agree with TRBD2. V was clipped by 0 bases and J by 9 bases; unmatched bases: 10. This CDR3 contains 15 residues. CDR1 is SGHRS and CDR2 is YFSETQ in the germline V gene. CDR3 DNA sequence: TGCGCCAGCAGCTTGGCCGGGATAGCGGGAGCGGCGCAGTACTTC. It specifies CASSLAGIAGAAQYF.

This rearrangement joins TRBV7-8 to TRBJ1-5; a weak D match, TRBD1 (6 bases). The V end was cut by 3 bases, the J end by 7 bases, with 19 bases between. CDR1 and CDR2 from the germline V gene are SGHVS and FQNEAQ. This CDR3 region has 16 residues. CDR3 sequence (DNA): TGTGCCAGCAGCTTGGGGACCCGACAGGTATGGCAGCCCCAGCATTTT. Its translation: CASSLGTRQVWQPQHF.

This CDR3 reads CSVAQTVNTEAFF. CDR3 DNA sequence: TGCAGCGTTGCCCAGACGGTGAACACTGAAGCTTTCTTT. The chain employs TRBV29-1 and TRBJ1-1; D unclear. This CDR3 spans 13 amino acids. Germline CDR1 and CDR2: SQVTM and ANQGSEA. V was clipped by 4 bases and J by 0 bases, with 9 bases between them.

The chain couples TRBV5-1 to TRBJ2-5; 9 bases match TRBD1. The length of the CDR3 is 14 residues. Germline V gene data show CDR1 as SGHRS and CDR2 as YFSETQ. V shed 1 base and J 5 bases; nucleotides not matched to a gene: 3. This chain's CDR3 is CASSLNRGLETQYF. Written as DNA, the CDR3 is TGCGCCAGCAGCTTGAACAGGGGGCTTGAGACCCAGTACTTC. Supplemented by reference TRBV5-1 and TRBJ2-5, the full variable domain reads KAGVTQTPRYLIKTRGQQVTLSCSPISGHRSVSWYQQTPGQGLQFLFEYFSETQRNKGNFPGRFSGRQFSNSRSEMNVSTLELGDSALYLCASSLNRGLETQYFGPGTRLLVL.

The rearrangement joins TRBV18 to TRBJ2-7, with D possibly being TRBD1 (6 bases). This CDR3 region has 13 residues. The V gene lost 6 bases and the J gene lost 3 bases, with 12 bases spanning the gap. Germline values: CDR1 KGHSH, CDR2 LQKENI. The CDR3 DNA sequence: TGTGCCAGCTCCCACAGGGAAAGCTACGAGCAGTACTTC. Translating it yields CASSHRESYEQYF.

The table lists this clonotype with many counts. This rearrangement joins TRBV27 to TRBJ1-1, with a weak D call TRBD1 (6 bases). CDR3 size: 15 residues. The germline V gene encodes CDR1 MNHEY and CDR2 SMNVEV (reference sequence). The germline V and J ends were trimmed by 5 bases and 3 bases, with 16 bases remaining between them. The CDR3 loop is CASSAPRGGDTEAFF. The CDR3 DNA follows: TGTGCCAGCAGTGCCCCCAGGGGCGGGGACACTGAAGCTTTCTTT.

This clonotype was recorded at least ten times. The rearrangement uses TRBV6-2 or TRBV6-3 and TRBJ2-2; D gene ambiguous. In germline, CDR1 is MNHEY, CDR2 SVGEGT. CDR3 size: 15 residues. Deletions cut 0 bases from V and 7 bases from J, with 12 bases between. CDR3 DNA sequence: TGTGCCAGCAGTTACTCGAAGGGTAGAGGCGGGGAGCTGTTTTTT. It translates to CASSYSKGRGGELFF.

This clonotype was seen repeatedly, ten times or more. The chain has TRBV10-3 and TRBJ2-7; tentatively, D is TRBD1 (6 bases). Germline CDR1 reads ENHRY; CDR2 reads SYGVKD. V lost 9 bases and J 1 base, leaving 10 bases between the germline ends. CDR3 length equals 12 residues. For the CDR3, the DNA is TGTGCCATACGGACAGATTCCTACGAGCAGTACTTC. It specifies CAIRTDSYEQYF.

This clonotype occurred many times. CDR3 sequence reads: CASSHTYEQYF. The DNA of the CDR3 is TGTGCCAGCAGCCATACCTACGAGCAGTACTTC. V gene TRBV6-2 or TRBV6-3 combines with J gene TRBJ2-7, with D uncertain. This CDR3 has 11 residues. Trimming removed 6 bases at V and 2 bases at J, with 5 bases between. CDR1 and CDR2 (germline): MNHEY, SVGEGT.

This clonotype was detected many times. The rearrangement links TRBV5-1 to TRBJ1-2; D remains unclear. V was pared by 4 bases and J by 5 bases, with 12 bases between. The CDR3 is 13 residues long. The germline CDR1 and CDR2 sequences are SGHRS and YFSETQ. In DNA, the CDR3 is TGCGCCAGCAGCCTAAATGACGTATATGGCTACACCTTC. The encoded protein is CASSLNDVYGYTF.

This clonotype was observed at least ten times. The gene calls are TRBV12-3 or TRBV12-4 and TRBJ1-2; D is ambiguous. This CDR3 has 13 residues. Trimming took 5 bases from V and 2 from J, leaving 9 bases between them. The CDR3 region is CASSPEQNYGYTF. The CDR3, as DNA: TGTGCCAGCAGTCCCGAACAAAACTATGGCTACACCTTC.

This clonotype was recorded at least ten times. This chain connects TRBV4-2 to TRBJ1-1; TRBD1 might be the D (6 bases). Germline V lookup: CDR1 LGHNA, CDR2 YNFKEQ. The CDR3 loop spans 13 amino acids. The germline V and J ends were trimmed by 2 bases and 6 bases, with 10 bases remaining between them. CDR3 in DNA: TGTGCCAGCAGCCAACAGGGGCGAGCTGAAGCTTTCTTT. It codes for CASSQQGRAEAFF.

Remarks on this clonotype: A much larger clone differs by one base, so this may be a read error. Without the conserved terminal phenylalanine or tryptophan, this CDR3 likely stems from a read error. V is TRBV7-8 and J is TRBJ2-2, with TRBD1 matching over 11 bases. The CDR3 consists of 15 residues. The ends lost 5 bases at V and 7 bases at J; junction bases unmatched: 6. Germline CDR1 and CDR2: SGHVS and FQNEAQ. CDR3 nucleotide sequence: TGTGCCAGCAGCCCCAGGACAGGGGGCATCGGGGAGCTGTTTTTG. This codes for CASSPRTGGIGELFL.

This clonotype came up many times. CDR3: CASSLLGTGADQPQHF. As DNA, the CDR3 is TGTGCCAGCAGTTTATTGGGCACAGGGGCGGATCAGCCCCAGCATTTT. The J gene is TRBJ1-5, the V gene TRBV27; 7 bases map to TRBD1. This CDR3 comprises 16 residues. In germline, CDR1 is MNHEY, CDR2 SMNVEV (reference sequence). Trimming removed 1 base from V and 5 bases from J; junction bases left unmatched: 8.

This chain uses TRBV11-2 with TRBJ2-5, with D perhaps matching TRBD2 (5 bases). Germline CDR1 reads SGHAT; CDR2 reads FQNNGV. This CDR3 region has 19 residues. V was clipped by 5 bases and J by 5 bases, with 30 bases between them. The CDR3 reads CASSPYYGPSSRRGETQYF. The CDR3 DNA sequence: TGTGCCAGCAGCCCCTACTATGGGCCCTCTTCCCGGAGAGGGGAGACCCAGTACTTC.

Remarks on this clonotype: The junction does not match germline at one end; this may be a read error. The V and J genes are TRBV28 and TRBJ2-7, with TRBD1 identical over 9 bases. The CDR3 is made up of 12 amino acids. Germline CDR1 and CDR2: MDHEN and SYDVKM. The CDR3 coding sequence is TGTGCCAGCAGGCTCACCGGGACAGGGCTAAACTTC. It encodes CASRLTGTGLNF.

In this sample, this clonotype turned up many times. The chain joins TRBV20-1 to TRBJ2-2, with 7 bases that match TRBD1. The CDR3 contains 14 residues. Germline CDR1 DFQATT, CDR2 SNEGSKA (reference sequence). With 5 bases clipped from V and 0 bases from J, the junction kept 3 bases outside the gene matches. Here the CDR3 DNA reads TGCAGTGCTCAGGACAGGTCGAACACCGGGGAGCTGTTTTTT. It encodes CSAQDRSNTGELFF.

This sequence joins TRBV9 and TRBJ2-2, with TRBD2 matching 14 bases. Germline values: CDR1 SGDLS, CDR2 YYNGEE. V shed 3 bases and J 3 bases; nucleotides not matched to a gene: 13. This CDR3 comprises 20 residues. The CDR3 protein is CASSDLDPGLAGEDTGELFF. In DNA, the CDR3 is TGTGCCAGCAGCGACCTTGACCCGGGACTAGCGGGAGAGGACACCGGGGAGCTGTTTTTT.

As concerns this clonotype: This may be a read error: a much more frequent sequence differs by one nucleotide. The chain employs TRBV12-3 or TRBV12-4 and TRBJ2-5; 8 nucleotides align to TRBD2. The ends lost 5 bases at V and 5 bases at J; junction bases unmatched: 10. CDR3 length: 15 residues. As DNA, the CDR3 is TGTGCCAGCAGTCCCAACGTGAGCGGGGGTGAGACCCAGTACTTC. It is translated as CASSPNVSGGETQYF.